These 6 T cell receptor beta chains share one sample of origin, sequenced in a study of cytomegalovirus exposure and HLA in healthy donors (dated by TCRdb to about 2017). Receptor libraries were prepared by the immunoSEQ multiplex PCR assay. For the multiplex PCR, a mixture combining 60 forward primers for TCR Vbeta segments and 13 reverse primers for TCR Jbeta segments was used. TCRdb limited this immuneACCESS table to in-frame rearrangements with V and J called. A share of clones is missing; checked studies link under half to unresolved V genes, and the rest is unexplained. The sample table lists a few hundred thousand clones, roughly 80% of them with a count of one. The ten largest clones take up about 0.3% of the sample. Sequencing was done on a sample of PBMCs. The receptor source for this set is a girl aged 2 to 9 in good health and CMV-seronegative.

The V call is TRBV10-3, the J call TRBJ2-1; D might be TRBD1 (5 bases). Looked up from germline, CDR1 is ENHRY and CDR2 is SYGVKD. The germline V and J ends were trimmed by 1 base and 6 bases, with 10 bases remaining between them. This CDR3 spans 14 amino acids. The CDR3 DNA follows: TGTGCCATCAGTGAGTTTAACAGGCTCAATGAGCAGTTCTTC. Translated: CAISEFNRLNEQFF.

This clone was found once. The genes are TRBV6-4 and TRBJ1-6; D is ambiguous. Germline V gene sequence: CDR1 MRHNA, CDR2 SNTAGT. Deletions cut 2 bases from V and 10 bases from J, with 15 bases between. CDR3 length equals 15 residues. CDR3 loop: CASSDGPAGGSPLHF. DNA for the CDR3: TGTGCCAGCAGTGACGGGCCGGCCGGAGGGTCACCCCTCCACTTT.

The chain employs TRBV9 and TRBJ2-3, with D possibly being TRBD1 (5 bases). Germline V gives CDR1 SGDLS, CDR2 YYNGEE. V was trimmed by 1 base and J by 5 bases, leaving 11 bases between them. The CDR3 loop spans 14 amino acids. CDR3 sequence (DNA): TGTGCCAGCAGCGTAAATTTCCAGGGAGATACGCAGTATTTT. Protein: CASSVNFQGDTQYF.

The gene calls are TRBV13 and TRBJ2-5; 7 bases map to TRBD1. Germline V lookup: CDR1 PRHDT, CDR2 FYEKMQ (reference sequence). This CDR3 comprises 14 residues. The trim removed 10 bases at V and 5 bases at J, leaving 13 bases unmatched. CDR3 sequence (DNA): TGTGCCACCTCGACAGGGCAGAGTTTGGAGACCCAGTACTTC. Its protein product is CATSTGQSLETQYF.

V gene TRBV6-5 combines with J gene TRBJ2-5; no definite D call. The CDR3 is 13 residues long. V was shortened by 2 bases and J by 5 bases, with 9 bases between the two germline ends. CDR1 and CDR2 (germline): MNHEY, SVGAGI. DNA of the CDR3: TGTGCCAGCAGTTACGCCCCTAGTGAGACCCAGTACTTC. It encodes CASSYAPSETQYF.

This clone was seen a handful of times. The rearrangement joins TRBV6-1 to TRBJ2-7; TRBD2 agrees at 8 bases. After removal of 2 bases from V and 6 bases from J, the junction contained 6 bases not matched to a gene. The CDR3 extends over 14 amino acids. Germline lookup yields CDR1 MNHNS and CDR2 SASEGT. The CDR3 spells CASSEWRGAGEQYF. In nucleotides, the CDR3 is TGTGCCAGCAGTGAATGGCGGGGGGCGGGCGAGCAGTACTTC.